This T cell receptor beta chain derives from a study of CD8+ T cells in alopecia areata. Once RNA had been extracted, it was reverse transcribed into cDNA to act as the sequencing template. The table came from immunoSEQ multiplex PCR; TCRdb's copy has only in-frame clones and leaves some out. Among about 190,000 clones listed, about 60% were seen once. In germline, CDR1 is SGHVT, CDR2 SQSDAQ. V was shortened by 4 bases and J by 1 base, with 16 bases between the two germline ends. The CDR3 length is 16 residues. Treatment of the sample: oral pan-JAK inhibitor, 5-10 mg twice daily. PBMCs were stained for CD3, CD4 and CD8, and CD4+ and CD8+ T cells were sorted. Study-level findings and limits: Because of a solitary nonresponder, the connection of baseline CD8+ expansion to response stays uncertain.

As for this clone: Its antigen is unknown.

Specimen: CD8+ T cells sorted from blood, collected at week 24, from a patient treated with tofacitinib. This receptor was identified in a human donor with alopecia areata. The chain couples TRBV7-4 to TRBJ1-1; D is undetermined. The CDR3 bases are TGTGCCAGCAGCTACCCCCGAGAAAGGGCGAACACTGAAGCTTTCTTT. Protein: CASSYPRERANTEAFF.